Presented here are 25 T cell receptor beta chains from one specimen sequenced in a study of shared clonotypes between healthy human individuals. This table comes from immunoSEQ multiplex PCR, and its TCRdb copy is limited to in-frame clones, with some not included. The table has about 2 million clones, roughly 95% seen once. Positive CCR7 selection of CD45RO-negative cells yielded the naive CD8 cells, and terminally differentiated effector memory CD45RA+ cells were excluded. Sequencing used naive CD8+ T cells sorted from blood. These receptors all come from a man aged 18 to 30 in good health.

This sequence joins TRBV9 and TRBJ2-5, with 10 bases that match TRBD2. The CDR3 covers 14 residues. V shed 3 bases, J shed 5 bases, and the junction held 4 bases outside the gene matches. Germline CDR1 SGDLS, CDR2 YYNGEE. CDR3 residues: CASSAGTSAETQYF. The CDR3 region has the DNA TGTGCCAGCAGCGCGGGGACTAGCGCGGAGACCCAGTACTTC.

The rearrangement uses TRBV10-1 and TRBJ2-2; maybe TRBD1 (6 bases). In germline, CDR1 is WNHNN, CDR2 SYGVQD (reference sequence). This CDR3 has 15 amino acids. V lost 5 bases to trimming and J lost 5 bases, with 15 bases between them. CDR3 loop: CASSIGGQLTGELFF. DNA of the CDR3: TGCGCCAGCAGTATTGGAGGACAGTTGACCGGGGAGCTGTTTTTT.

V gene TRBV4-1 combines with J gene TRBJ2-5; TRBD2 matches 9 bases. V dropped 4 bases and J dropped 5; count of bases not matched to a gene: 17. The CDR3 length is 18 residues. Germline V lookup: CDR1 MGHRA, CDR2 YSYEKL. CDR3 protein: CASSPFWERGVTLETQYF. DNA for the CDR3: TGCGCCAGCAGCCCGTTTTGGGAGCGGGGGGTCACGTTGGAGACCCAGTACTTC.

Points on this clone: The sample contains more than one DNA sequence encoding this CDR3. The V gene is TRBV5-6, the J gene TRBJ2-3; D is undetermined. With 0 bases removed from V and 3 bases from J, the gap between germline ends came to 8 bases. Germline CDR1 is SGHDT and CDR2 is YYEEEE. CDR3 length: 14 amino acids. The CDR3 loop is CASSLGGGTDTQYF. The CDR3 DNA reads TGTGCCAGCAGCTTGGGCGGCGGTACAGATACGCAGTATTTT.

The chain uses TRBV27 and TRBJ2-6; no definite D call. Germline V gene data show CDR1 as MNHEY and CDR2 as SMNVEV (reference sequence). The germline V and J ends were trimmed by 4 bases and 2 bases, with 6 bases remaining between them. The CDR3 sequence is 14 residues long. The CDR3 loop reads CASSYLAGANVLTF. The CDR3 DNA reads TGTGCCAGCAGTTACTTGGCTGGGGCCAACGTCCTGACTTTC.

This chain joins TRBV6-4 and TRBJ1-1, with D perhaps matching TRBD1 (6 bases). The length of the CDR3 is 18 residues. The germline CDR1 and CDR2 sequences are MRHNA and SNTAGT. V dropped 0 bases and J dropped 5 bases, with 22 bases sitting between them. DNA of the CDR3: TGTGCCAGCAGTGACTCCACCGGGACAAGGTCATTGCCTACTGAAGCTTTCTTT. As protein: CASSDSTGTRSLPTEAFF.

The rearrangement joins TRBV11-2 to TRBJ2-1; TRBD2 aligns across 13 bases. Germline assignment: CDR1 SGHAT and CDR2 FQNNGV. The CDR3 spans 18 residues. Trimming cost V 5 bases and J 0 bases; bases outside gene matches: 7. The CDR3 DNA follows: TGTGCCAGCAGCCTACAACTAGCGGGAGGGGGCTCCTACAATGAGCAGTTCTTC. As protein: CASSLQLAGGGSYNEQFF.

The chain carries TRBV2 and TRBJ2-7, with D tentatively TRBD2 (5 bases). The V end lost 2 bases, the J end lost 3 bases, and 11 bases lay between the germline ends. Germline loops: CDR1 SNHLY, CDR2 FYNNEI. This CDR3 has 14 residues. The CDR3 DNA sequence: TGTGCCAGCAGTGAATCCGGGGTTAACTACGAGCAGTACTTC. Translating gives CASSESGVNYEQYF.

The CDR3 is CASSSDAGGSNEKLFF. CDR3 DNA: TGCGCCAGCAGCTCCGACGCGGGGGGATCTAATGAAAAACTGTTTTTT. The genes are TRBV4-3 and TRBJ1-4; possibly TRBD1 for D (5 bases). Germline V gives CDR1 LGHNA, CDR2 YSLEER. The CDR3 has 16 residues. The V gene lost 5 bases and the J gene lost 3 bases, with 16 bases spanning the gap.

The gene calls are TRBV7-9 and TRBJ2-5; a weak D match, TRBD1 (5 bases). CDR3 length: 12 amino acids. V was clipped by 5 bases and J by 3 bases, with 7 bases between them. Looked up from germline, CDR1 is SEHNR and CDR2 is FQNEAQ (reference sequence). CDR3 DNA sequence: TGTGCCAGCAGCGGACAAAAAGAGACCCAGTACTTC. It encodes CASSGQKETQYF.

The V call is TRBV28, the J call TRBJ2-7; D is perhaps TRBD2 (6 bases). CDR3 size: 19 residues. The germline V gene encodes CDR1 MDHEN and CDR2 SYDVKM. V was cut by 4 bases and J by 6 bases, with 31 bases left in between. CDR3 in amino acids: CASSSHNTETSTFPGEQYF. DNA for the CDR3: TGTGCCAGCAGTTCACACAATACGGAAACTAGCACGTTCCCCGGCGAGCAGTACTTC.

The chain joins TRBV27 to TRBJ2-7, with 10 bases matching TRBD2. V lost 5 bases to trimming and J lost 5 bases; unmatched junction nucleotides: 6. CDR1 and CDR2 from the germline V gene are MNHEY and SMNVEV (reference sequence). The CDR3 consists of 14 residues. This CDR3 is CASSALAGEHEQYF. The CDR3 nucleotides are TGTGCCAGCAGTGCTCTAGCGGGAGAACACGAGCAGTACTTC.

On this clone: The sample has other DNA sequences that encode this CDR3 too. The chain joins TRBV5-1 to TRBJ1-1; D uncertain. Germline V CDR1 and CDR2: SGHRS, YFSETQ. The CDR3 contains 13 residues. Trimming stripped 0 bases from V and 1 base from J, with 4 bases between. In DNA form, the CDR3 reads TGCGCCAGCAGCTTGGTACGGAACACTGAAGCTTTCTTT. Translated: CASSLVRNTEAFF.

The chain carries TRBV11-2 and TRBJ2-7; weak D call: TRBD1 (6 bases). The V end lost 5 bases, the J end lost 4 bases, and 12 bases lay between the germline ends. Germline V gives CDR1 SGHAT, CDR2 FQNNGV. There are 13 residues in the CDR3. CDR3 sequence: CASSPVGGYEQYF. The CDR3 DNA sequence: TGTGCCAGCAGCCCCGTAGGGGGTTACGAGCAGTACTTC. Based on the CDR3 plus reference TRBV11-2 and TRBJ2-7, the full variable domain is EAGVAQSPRYKIIEKRQSVAFWCNPISGHATLYWYQQILGQGPKLLIQFQNNGVVDDSQLPKDRFSAERLKGVDSTLKIQPAKLEDSAVYLCASSPVGGYEQYFGPGTRLTVT.

The chain recombines TRBV6-5 with TRBJ1-1; TRBD1 might be the D (5 bases). The CDR3 spans 13 residues. CDR1 MNHEY and CDR2 SVGAGI come from the germline V gene. With 5 bases removed from V and 1 base from J, the gap between germline ends came to 8 bases. CDR3 sequence reads: CASSIQANTEAFF. CDR3 in DNA: TGTGCCAGCAGTATACAGGCGAACACTGAAGCTTTCTTT.

J is TRBJ1-4 and V is TRBV10-2; the D gene is possibly TRBD1 (5 bases). Germline V gene sequence: CDR1 WSHSY, CDR2 SAAADI. CDR3 length equals 12 residues. V lost 6 bases, J lost 7 bases, and 9 bases lay in between. CDR3 protein: CASSAQGEKLFF. CDR3 nucleotide sequence: TGCGCCAGCAGCGCTCAGGGTGAAAAACTGTTTTTT.

This clone was detected only once. The gene calls are TRBV5-1 and TRBJ2-7; 7 bases are a match to TRBD1. Germline CDR1 SGHRS, CDR2 YFSETQ. The CDR3 consists of 17 residues. The ends lost 1 base at V and 0 bases at J; junction bases unmatched: 10. The CDR3 region has the DNA TGCGCCAGCAGCTTGTTTGGTACAGGGGCCCTCTCCTACGAGCAGTACTTC. It is translated as CASSLFGTGALSYEQYF.

With regard to this clone: In the same sample, other DNA sequences code for this CDR3. The chain uses TRBV9 and TRBJ2-7, with a tentative D call TRBD1 (5 bases). The CDR3 has 13 amino acids. The V and J ends lost 0 bases and 5 bases respectively, with 9 bases between them. The germline CDR1 and CDR2 sequences are SGDLS and YYNGEE. Here the CDR3 DNA reads TGTGCCAGCAGCGTAGTATCAGGGAACGAGCAGTACTTC. Amino acid sequence: CASSVVSGNEQYF.

V usage is TRBV10-3 and J usage is TRBJ2-7; TRBD1 might be the D (6 bases). Trimming cost V 6 bases and J 6 bases, with 15 bases left between them. Germline values: CDR1 ENHRY, CDR2 SYGVKD. This CDR3 is 13 amino acids long. CDR3 DNA: TGTGCCATCAGCTGGGACACGTCCACCGAGCAGTACTTC. Protein sequence: CAISWDTSTEQYF.

The V and J genes are TRBV7-9 and TRBJ2-3; D unresolved. The CDR3 loop spans 15 amino acids. CDR1 and CDR2 from the germline V gene are SEHNR and FQNEAQ (reference sequence). Between the trimmed V and J ends, which lost 3 bases and 0 bases, there was a span of 10 bases. This CDR3 is CASSFGFASTDTQYF. DNA for the CDR3: TGTGCCAGCAGCTTCGGGTTTGCTAGCACAGATACGCAGTATTTT.

Worth noting for this clone: The same CDR3 is also encoded by other DNA sequences in this sample. The chain recombines TRBV19 with TRBJ2-7; the D is unclear. The CDR3 loop spans 12 amino acids. CDR1 and CDR2 (germline): LNHDA, SQIVND (reference sequence). Deletions cut 3 bases from V and 2 bases from J, with 5 bases between. Written as DNA, the CDR3 is TGTGCCAGTAGTATCGGCACCTACGAGCAGTACTTC. As protein: CASSIGTYEQYF.

This sequence joins TRBV6-1 and TRBJ2-7; maybe TRBD1 (5 bases). The CDR3 has 15 amino acids. Germline lookup yields CDR1 MNHNS and CDR2 SASEGT. Trimming left V 1 base short and J 3 bases short, with 13 bases between. The CDR3 region has the DNA TGTGCCAGCAGTGAAGGACAGTTCCAGGGCTACGAGCAGTACTTC. Its translation: CASSEGQFQGYEQYF.

This clone was observed once. Other nucleotide sequences in the sample specify the same CDR3. CDR3 amino acids: CASSVGGGSPLHF. DNA for the CDR3: TGTGCCAGCAGCGTTGGAGGGGGCTCACCCCTCCACTTT. The gene calls are TRBV9 and TRBJ1-6, with 7 bases lining up with TRBD1. CDR1 is SGDLS, CDR2 YYNGEE, per germline. The CDR3 sequence is 13 residues long. V was clipped by 2 bases and J by 10 bases; unmatched bases: 3.

This rearrangement joins TRBV10-3 to TRBJ2-7; 7 positions agree with TRBD1. V trimming: 10 bases; J trimming: 3 bases; junction bases outside the gene matches: 15. Germline loops: CDR1 ENHRY, CDR2 SYGVKD. CDR3 length equals 15 residues. The CDR3 loop reads CATADSGTAHYEQYF. The CDR3 nucleotides are TGTGCCACCGCAGATTCCGGGACAGCGCACTACGAGCAGTACTTC.

Comment on this clone: This same CDR3 is encoded by further DNA sequences in the sample. As DNA, the CDR3 is TGTGCCAGCAGCCCGCGAACTAGCGGCTCCTACGAGCAGTACTTC. Its protein is CASSPRTSGSYEQYF. V gene TRBV27 combines with J gene TRBJ2-7; 8 bases map to TRBD2. With V trimmed by 6 bases and J by 0 bases, 7 bases remained unmatched. There are 15 residues in the CDR3. The germline gives CDR1 MNHEY, CDR2 SMNVEV (reference sequence).